A selection of T cell receptor beta chains follows, all from one sample in a study of T cell repertoires in chronic hepatitis B. Sequencing used immunoSEQ multiplex PCR; TCRdb keeps in-frame clones, though not all of them. The table lists approximately 28 clones. The sequencing input was HBV core (core195) epitope-specific CD8+ T cells from PBMCs. These receptors originate from a human donor with chronic hepatitis B virus infection. CDR3s include the opening cysteine and the closing phenylalanine or tryptophan. The order of the fields is J gene, clone size, D gene, V gene, CDR3 protein, CDR3 DNA. The D gene is left open where the match is weak. Where a row states a size, it is once, few, many or the class of an expanded clone; other rows omit it.

TRBJ2-6,once,-,TRBV11-2,CARTSKQQSRANVLTF,TGTGCCAGGACAAGCAAGCAACAAAGTCGGGCCAACGTCCTGACTTTC
TRBJ2-3,-,-,TRBV5-6,CASSLVRGIRTDTQYF,TGTGCCAGCAGTCTCGTCCGCGGGATACGCACAGATACGCAGTATTTT
TRBJ1-4,-,-,TRBV4-3,CASSQDLRVGEKLFF,TGCGCCAGCAGCCAAGATTTAAGGGTTGGCGAAAAACTGTTTTTT
TRBJ2-5,-,-,TRBV13,CASSLTWADQETQYF,TGTGCCAGCAGCTTAACGTGGGCAGACCAAGAGACCCAGTACTTC
TRBJ1-1,once,-,TRBV5-4,CASSLSSPNTEAFF,TGTGCCAGCAGCTTGTCCTCACCGAACACTGAAGCTTTCTTT
TRBJ1-2,-,-,TRBV1,CTSSDFGVRKTYGYTF,TGCACCAGCAGTGATTTTGGTGTGCGAAAGACCTATGGCTACACCTTC
TRBJ2-3,once,TRBD2,TRBV7-8,CASSSLAGVGKDTQYF,TGTGCCAGCAGCTCACTAGCGGGAGTTGGTAAAGATACGCAGTATTTT
TRBJ2-7,-,TRBD2,TRBV14,CASRPNLAGVSNEQYF,TGTGCCAGCAGACCCAACTTAGCGGGAGTCAGCAACGAGCAGTACTTC
TRBJ1-1,-,-,TRBV30,CAWSVHSLGHMNTEAFF,TGTGCCTGGAGTGTACATTCGTTGGGACACATGAACACTGAAGCTTTCTTT
TRBJ1-2,once,TRBD1,TRBV27,CASSLVGPGGARGYTF,TGTGCCAGCAGTTTAGTCGGTCCAGGGGGCGCTAGAGGCTACACCTTC
TRBJ2-3,-,-,TRBV16,CASRKVGAYTDTQYF,TGTGCCAGCCGCAAAGTGGGGGCCTACACAGATACGCAGTATTTT
TRBJ1-2,-,-,TRBV28,CASSLFIRGLEDGYTF,TGTGCCAGCAGTCTTTTCATCAGGGGTCTTGAAGATGGCTACACCTTC
TRBJ1-1,-,-,TRBV19,CASLRWGTEAFF,TGTGCCTCTCTCCGGTGGGGAACTGAAGCTTTCTTT
TRBJ2-5,-,TRBD1,TRBV13,CASSPTGQGSQETQYF,TGTGCCAGCAGCCCAACCGGACAGGGGTCCCAAGAGACCCAGTACTTC